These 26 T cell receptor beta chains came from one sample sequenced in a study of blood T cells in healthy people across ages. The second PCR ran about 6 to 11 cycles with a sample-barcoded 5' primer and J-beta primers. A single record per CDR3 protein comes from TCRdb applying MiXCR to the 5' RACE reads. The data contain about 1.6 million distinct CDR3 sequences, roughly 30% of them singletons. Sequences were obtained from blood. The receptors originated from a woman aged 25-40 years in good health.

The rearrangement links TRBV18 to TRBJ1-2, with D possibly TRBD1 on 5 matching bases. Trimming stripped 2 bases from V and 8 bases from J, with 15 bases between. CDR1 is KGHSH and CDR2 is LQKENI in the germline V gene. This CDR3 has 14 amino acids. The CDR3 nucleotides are TGTGCCAGCTCACCAAAGACAGTCGAAAGAGGCTACACCTTC. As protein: CASSPKTVERGYTF.

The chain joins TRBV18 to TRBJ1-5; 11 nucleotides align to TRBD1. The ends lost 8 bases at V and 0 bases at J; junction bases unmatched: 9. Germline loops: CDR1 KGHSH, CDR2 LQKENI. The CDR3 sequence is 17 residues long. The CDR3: CASPQGQGDYSNQPQHF. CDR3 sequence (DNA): TGTGCCAGCCCCCAGGGACAGGGGGACTATAGCAATCAGCCCCAGCATTTT.

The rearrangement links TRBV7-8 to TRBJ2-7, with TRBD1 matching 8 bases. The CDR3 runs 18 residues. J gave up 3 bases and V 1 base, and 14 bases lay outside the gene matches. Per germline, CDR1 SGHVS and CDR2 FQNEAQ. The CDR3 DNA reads TGTGCCAGCAGCTTAGGACGCGCCACGGGACAGGCCGTCTACGAGCAGTACTTC. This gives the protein CASSLGRATGQAVYEQYF.

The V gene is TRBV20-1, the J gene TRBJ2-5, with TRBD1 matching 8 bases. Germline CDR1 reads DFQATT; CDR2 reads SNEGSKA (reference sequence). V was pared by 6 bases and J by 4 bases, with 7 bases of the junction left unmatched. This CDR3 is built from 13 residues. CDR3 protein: CSAKTGGGETQYF. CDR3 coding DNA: TGCAGTGCGAAAACAGGGGGTGGAGAGACCCAGTACTTC.

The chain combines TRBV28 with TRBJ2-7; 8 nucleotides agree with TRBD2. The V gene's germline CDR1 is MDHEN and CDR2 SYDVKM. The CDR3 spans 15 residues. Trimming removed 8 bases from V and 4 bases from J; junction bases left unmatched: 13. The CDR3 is CASSGGRLGEYEQYF. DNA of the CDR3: TGTGCCAGCTCGGGGGGGCGACTAGGGGAATACGAGCAGTACTTC.

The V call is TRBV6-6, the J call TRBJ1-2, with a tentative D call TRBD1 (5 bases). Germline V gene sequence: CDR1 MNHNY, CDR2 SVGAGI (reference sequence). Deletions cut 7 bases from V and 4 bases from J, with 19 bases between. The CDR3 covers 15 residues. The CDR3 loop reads CASTPAGGWSYGYTF. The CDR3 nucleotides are TGTGCCAGCACCCCGGCGGGGGGGTGGAGCTATGGCTACACCTTC.

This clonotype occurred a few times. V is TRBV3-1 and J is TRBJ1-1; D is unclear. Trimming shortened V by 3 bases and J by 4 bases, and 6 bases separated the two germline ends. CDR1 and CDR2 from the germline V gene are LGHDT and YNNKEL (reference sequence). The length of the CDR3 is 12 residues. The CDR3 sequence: CASSHRSTEAFF. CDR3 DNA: TGTGCCAGCAGCCATAGAAGCACTGAAGCTTTCTTT.

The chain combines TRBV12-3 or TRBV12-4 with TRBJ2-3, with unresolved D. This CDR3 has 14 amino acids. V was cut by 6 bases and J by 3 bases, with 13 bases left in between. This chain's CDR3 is CASRVPGPTDTQYF. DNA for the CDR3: TGTGCCAGCAGAGTGCCGGGCCCGACAGATACGCAGTATTTT.

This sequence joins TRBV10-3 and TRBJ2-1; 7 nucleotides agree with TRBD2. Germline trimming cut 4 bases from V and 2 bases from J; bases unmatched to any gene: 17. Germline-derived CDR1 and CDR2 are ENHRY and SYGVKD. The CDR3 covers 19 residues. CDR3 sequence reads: CAISGSAAVAGSPYNEQFF. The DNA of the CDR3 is TGTGCCATCAGTGGATCGGCGGCAGTAGCGGGCTCCCCCTACAATGAGCAGTTCTTC.

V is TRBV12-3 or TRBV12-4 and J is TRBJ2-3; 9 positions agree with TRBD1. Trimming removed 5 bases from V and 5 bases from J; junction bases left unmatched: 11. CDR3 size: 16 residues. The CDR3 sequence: CASSINRGLKRDTQYF. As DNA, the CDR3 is TGTGCCAGCAGTATCAACAGGGGGCTTAAAAGAGATACGCAGTATTTT.

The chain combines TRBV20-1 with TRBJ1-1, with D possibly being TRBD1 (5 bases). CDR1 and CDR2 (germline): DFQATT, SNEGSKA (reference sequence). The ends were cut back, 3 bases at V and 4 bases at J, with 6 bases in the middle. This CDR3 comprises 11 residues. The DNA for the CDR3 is TGCAGTGCTAGCAGGGTCACTGAAGCTTTCTTT. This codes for CSASRVTEAFF.

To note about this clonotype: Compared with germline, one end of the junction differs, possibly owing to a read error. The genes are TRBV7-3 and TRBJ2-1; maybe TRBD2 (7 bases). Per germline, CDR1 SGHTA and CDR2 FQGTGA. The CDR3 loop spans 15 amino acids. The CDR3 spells CASSLTGGAYSEQFF. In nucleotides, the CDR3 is TGTGCCAGCAGCTTAACTGGGGGGGCCTACAGTGAGCAGTTCTTC.

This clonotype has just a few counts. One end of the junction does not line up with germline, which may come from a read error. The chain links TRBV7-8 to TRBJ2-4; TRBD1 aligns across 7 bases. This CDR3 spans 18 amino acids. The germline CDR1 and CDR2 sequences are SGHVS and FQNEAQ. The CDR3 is CASSPRTNRGGGKNIQYF. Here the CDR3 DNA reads TGCGCCAGCAGCCCGAGGACCAACAGGGGTGGGGGCAAAAACATTCAGTACTTC.

In DNA form, the CDR3 reads TGTGCCAGCAGCTTAGGAGAGTCAGGGCCTATTTTTGGCTACACCTTC. Its protein is CASSLGESGPIFGYTF. The chain links TRBV7-9 to TRBJ1-2, with D possibly TRBD1 on 5 matching bases. Between the trimmed V and J ends, which lost 1 base and 7 bases, there was a span of 19 bases. This CDR3 is built from 16 residues. Germline V lookup: CDR1 SEHNR, CDR2 FQNEAQ (reference sequence).

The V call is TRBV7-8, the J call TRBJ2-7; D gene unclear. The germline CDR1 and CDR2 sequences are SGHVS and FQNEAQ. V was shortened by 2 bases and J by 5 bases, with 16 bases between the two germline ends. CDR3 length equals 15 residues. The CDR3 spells CASSLINGDIDEQYF. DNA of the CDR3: TGTGCCAGCAGCTTAATAAATGGAGATATCGACGAGCAGTACTTC.

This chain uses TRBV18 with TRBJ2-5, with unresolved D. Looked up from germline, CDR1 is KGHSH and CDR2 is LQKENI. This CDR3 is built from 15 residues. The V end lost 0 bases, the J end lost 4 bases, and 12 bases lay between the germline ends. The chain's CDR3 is CASSPPAVELETQYF. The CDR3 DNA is TGTGCCAGCTCACCACCTGCGGTCGAACTAGAGACCCAGTACTTC.

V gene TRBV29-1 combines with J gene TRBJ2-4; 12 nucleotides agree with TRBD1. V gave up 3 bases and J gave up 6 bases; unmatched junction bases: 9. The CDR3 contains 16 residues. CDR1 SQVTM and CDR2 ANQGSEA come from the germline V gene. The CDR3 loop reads CSVEGDRGRTGNIQYF. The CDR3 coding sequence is TGCAGCGTTGAGGGGGACAGGGGGCGGACGGGAAACATTCAGTACTTC.

CDR3 sequence (DNA): TGTGCCAGCAGTTTAGTCTTGGCCCAGGGGATCTCCGATGAGCAGTTCTTC. Translated: CASSLVLAQGISDEQFF. The gene calls are TRBV12-3 or TRBV12-4 and TRBJ2-1; perhaps TRBD1 as D (6 bases). The V gene lost 1 base and the J gene lost 8 bases, with 21 bases spanning the gap. The length of the CDR3 is 17 residues.

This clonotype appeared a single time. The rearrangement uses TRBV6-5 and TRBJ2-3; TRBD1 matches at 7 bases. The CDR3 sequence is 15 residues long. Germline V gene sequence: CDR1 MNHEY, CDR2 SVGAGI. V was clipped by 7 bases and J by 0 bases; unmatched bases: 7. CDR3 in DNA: TGTGCCAGCACCCGACAGGGTGCTAGCACAGATACGCAGTATTTT. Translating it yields CASTRQGASTDTQYF.

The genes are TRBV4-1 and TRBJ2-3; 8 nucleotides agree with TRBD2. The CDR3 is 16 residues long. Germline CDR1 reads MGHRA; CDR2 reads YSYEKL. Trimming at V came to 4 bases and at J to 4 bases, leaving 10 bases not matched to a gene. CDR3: CASSPLTGLESDTQYF. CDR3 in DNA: TGCGCCAGCAGCCCTTTAACGGGACTAGAGTCAGATACGCAGTATTTT.

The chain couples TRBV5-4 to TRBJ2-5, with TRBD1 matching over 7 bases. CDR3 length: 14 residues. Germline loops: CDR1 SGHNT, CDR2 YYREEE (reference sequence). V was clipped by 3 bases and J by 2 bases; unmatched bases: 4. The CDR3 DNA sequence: TGTGCCAGCAGCTCGTTCAGGGGGCAAGAGACCCAGTACTTC. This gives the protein CASSSFRGQETQYF.

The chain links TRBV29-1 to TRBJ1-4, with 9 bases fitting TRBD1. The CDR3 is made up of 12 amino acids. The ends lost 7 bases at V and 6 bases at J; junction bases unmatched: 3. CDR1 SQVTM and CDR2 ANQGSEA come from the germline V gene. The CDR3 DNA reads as TGCAGCGCGTGGACAGGGGATGAAAAACTGTTTTTT. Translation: CSAWTGDEKLFF.

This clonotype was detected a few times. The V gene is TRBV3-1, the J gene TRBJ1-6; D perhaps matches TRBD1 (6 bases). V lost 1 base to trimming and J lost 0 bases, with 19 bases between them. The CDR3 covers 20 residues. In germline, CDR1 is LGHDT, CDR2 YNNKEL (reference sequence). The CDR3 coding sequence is TGTGCCAGCAGCCAAGGATGCAGGGGACTACTAAGCTCCTATAATTCACCCCTCCACTTT. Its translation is CASSQGCRGLLSSYNSPLHF.

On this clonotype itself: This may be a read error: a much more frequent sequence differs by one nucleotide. The CDR3 is CSARALTQQTQYF. CDR3 DNA sequence: TGCAGTGCTAGGGCCTTAACACAACAGACCCAGTACTTC. The gene calls are TRBV20-1 and TRBJ2-5; D is ambiguous. The germline V gene has CDR1 DFQATT and CDR2 SNEGSKA (reference sequence). The length of the CDR3 is 13 residues. Trimming pared 3 bases from V and 6 bases from J, leaving 14 bases between.

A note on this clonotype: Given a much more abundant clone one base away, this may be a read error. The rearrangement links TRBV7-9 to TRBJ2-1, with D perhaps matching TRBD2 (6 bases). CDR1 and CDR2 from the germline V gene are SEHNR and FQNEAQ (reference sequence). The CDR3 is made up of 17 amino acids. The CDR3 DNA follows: TGTGCCAGCAGTCTAGTGGGCGGGGTTAGGGTCTACGATGAGCAGTTCTTC. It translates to CASSLVGGVRVYDEQFF.

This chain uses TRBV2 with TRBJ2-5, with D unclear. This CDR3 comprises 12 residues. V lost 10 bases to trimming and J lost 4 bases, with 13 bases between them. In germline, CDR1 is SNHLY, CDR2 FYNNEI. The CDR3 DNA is TGTGCCACCACGCGAACATCAGAGACCCAGTACTTC. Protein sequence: CATTRTSETQYF.